This entry lists 21 T cell receptor beta chains sequenced from one sample in a study of T cells in Graves' hyperthyroidism and ophthalmopathy. There were TCR beta CDR3 regions amplified from RNA transcripts. The HTBI set primed first-round TCR CDR3 RT-PCR. One entry per CDR3 protein results from TCRdb running MiXCR on the multiplex PCR reads. The sample includes 500,000 or so distinct CDR3 sequences, about 15% seen only once; the top ten take under 20%. Specimen: blood. The source is a young woman with Graves' ophthalmopathy.

This rearrangement joins TRBV7-2 to TRBJ2-1, with TRBD1 matching over 9 bases. Germline CDR1 is SGHTA and CDR2 is FQGNSA. Germline trimming cut 2 bases from V and 1 base from J; bases unmatched to any gene: 12. The CDR3 has 19 residues. The CDR3 region is CASSLTHRLTGGSYNEQFF. The CDR3 DNA reads TGTGCCAGCAGCTTAACCCATCGTTTGACAGGGGGGTCCTACAATGAGCAGTTCTTC.

This clonotype occurred many times. The chain links TRBV20-1 to TRBJ2-5; TRBD2 matches 11 bases. J lost 6 bases, V lost 5 bases, and 8 bases had no gene match. CDR3 size: 14 residues. The germline CDR1 and CDR2 sequences are DFQATT and SNEGSKA (reference sequence). The chain's CDR3 is CSALAGGLHQTQYF. CDR3 bases: TGCAGTGCTTTAGCGGGGGGGCTTCATCAGACCCAGTACTTC.

The chain uses TRBV15 and TRBJ2-7; the D gene is possibly TRBD2 (6 bases). The CDR3 length is 13 residues. Germline CDR1 reads LNHNV; CDR2 reads YYDKDF (reference sequence). V was pared by 1 base and J by 6 bases, with 10 bases between. DNA for the CDR3: TGTGCCACCAGCAGAGGAAAGGAGGGCGAGCAGTACTTC. Translation gives CATSRGKEGEQYF.

There are many counts of this clonotype. V and J are TRBV10-3 and TRBJ1-2, with TRBD1 as a possible D gene (5 bases). The CDR3 is 15 amino acids. CDR1 is ENHRY, CDR2 SYGVKD, per germline. V was clipped by 0 bases and J by 6 bases, with 14 bases between them. CDR3 DNA: TGTGCCATCAGTGAGTCGTCATTAACGGGACATGGCTACACCTTC. Translation gives CAISESSLTGHGYTF.

This clonotype was detected a few times. V and J are TRBV10-3 and TRBJ2-7; D perhaps matches TRBD1 (5 bases). V gave up 7 bases and J gave up 0 bases, with 7 bases separating them. The CDR3 extends over 12 amino acids. Germline CDR1 ENHRY, CDR2 SYGVKD. CDR3 in amino acids: CAIKGDSYEQYF. CDR3 DNA sequence: TGTGCCATCAAAGGGGACTCCTACGAGCAGTACTTC.

This clonotype was detected only a few times. This chain links TRBV30 with TRBJ2-1; TRBD2 matches at 12 bases. This CDR3 has 13 residues. The V and J ends lost 5 bases and 10 bases, in that order; junction bases with no gene match: 6. CDR1 and CDR2 from the germline V gene are GTSNPN and SVGIG (reference sequence). CDR3 loop: CAWASGRGLEQFF. The CDR3 DNA reads as TGTGCCTGGGCTAGCGGGAGGGGACTAGAGCAGTTCTTC.

The genes are TRBV29-1 and TRBJ2-2; 8 bases align to TRBD2. Per germline, CDR1 SQVTM and CDR2 ANQGSEA. V lost 4 bases and J lost 0; bases outside the gene matches: 1. The CDR3 spans 14 residues. CDR3 amino acids: CSVAGLANTGELFF. The DNA for the CDR3 is TGCAGCGTTGCGGGACTAGCGAACACCGGGGAGCTGTTTTTT.

This clonotype was counted at least ten times. The CDR3 spells CASSLPPGQTYEQYF. For the CDR3, the DNA is TGTGCCAGCAGTCTCCCGCCGGGACAGACCTACGAGCAGTACTTC. The chain recombines TRBV28 with TRBJ2-7; 7 bases match TRBD1. The CDR3 has 15 amino acids. Per the germline V gene, CDR1 is MDHEN and CDR2 is SYDVKM. V shed 5 bases, J shed 2 bases, and the junction held 9 bases outside the gene matches.

This clonotype was counted at least ten times. The V and J genes are TRBV6-1 and TRBJ2-7, with D possibly being TRBD1 (6 bases). The CDR3 totals 13 residues. Germline V CDR1 and CDR2: MNHNS, SASEGT. Trimming took 2 bases from V and 6 from J, leaving 11 bases between them. The CDR3 loop is CASSETGTVEQYF. DNA of the CDR3: TGTGCCAGCAGTGAAACAGGGACCGTCGAGCAGTACTTC.

This clonotype was detected a few times. The chain joins TRBV12-3 or TRBV12-4 to TRBJ1-2, with 8 bases that match TRBD1. V dropped 4 bases and J dropped 3; count of bases not matched to a gene: 4. The length of the CDR3 is 14 residues. Written as DNA, the CDR3 is TGTGCCAGCAGTTCCGGGACAGGAGACTATGGCTACACCTTC. This translates into CASSSGTGDYGYTF.

In this sample, this clonotype turned up many times. The V call is TRBV29-1, the J call TRBJ2-1, with D perhaps TRBD2 (7 bases). V was trimmed by 6 bases and J by 9 bases, leaving 15 bases between them. CDR3 length: 12 amino acids. The germline V gene has CDR1 SQVTM and CDR2 ANQGSEA. CDR3 DNA: TGCAGCGTCCAAAGGGGGGGAGGTGAGCAGTTCTTC. Translation gives CSVQRGGGEQFF.

This clonotype was seen at least ten times. This chain links TRBV5-1 with TRBJ2-7; 9 bases fit TRBD2. Trimming took 1 base from V and 2 from J; bases not matched to a gene: 7. The germline CDR1 and CDR2 sequences are SGHRS and YFSETQ. The CDR3 loop spans 16 amino acids. This CDR3 is CASSLTSASGTYEQYF. CDR3 nucleotide sequence: TGCGCCAGCAGCTTGACTTCGGCTAGCGGGACCTACGAGCAGTACTTC.

This clonotype has a count of ten or more. In DNA form, the CDR3 reads TGTGCCAGCAGTGAAACTTGGACAGGGACCGGGGAGCTGTTTTTT. Protein: CASSETWTGTGELFF. The genes are TRBV2 and TRBJ2-2; TRBD1 matches 8 bases. Germline V gives CDR1 SNHLY, CDR2 FYNNEI. The CDR3 runs 15 residues. Unmatched junction bases numbered 4, after V lost 2 bases and J lost 5 bases.

V is TRBV20-1 and J is TRBJ2-7; the match to TRBD2 covers 12 bases. The CDR3 is 17 residues long. The germline gives CDR1 DFQATT, CDR2 SNEGSKA (reference sequence). V lost 5 bases, J lost 5 bases, and 16 bases stayed unmatched. CDR3 in amino acids: CSARRYQLAGGIHEQYF. As DNA, the CDR3 is TGCAGTGCTCGACGATACCAACTAGCGGGGGGCATCCACGAGCAGTACTTC.

There are many counts of this clonotype. The rearrangement joins TRBV28 to TRBJ1-1; D gene unclear. Trimming took 3 bases from V and 0 from J, leaving 14 bases between them. Germline V gene data show CDR1 as MDHEN and CDR2 as SYDVKM. The CDR3 covers 16 residues. The DNA of the CDR3 is TGTGCCAGCAGTTTCCCCGAGTTTGACTTGAACACTGAAGCTTTCTTT. This gives the protein CASSFPEFDLNTEAFF.

The chain carries TRBV29-1 and TRBJ2-2; D perhaps matches TRBD2 (6 bases). The CDR3 runs 13 residues. The V gene lost 4 bases and the J gene lost 2 bases, with 8 bases spanning the gap. Germline CDR1 and CDR2: SQVTM and ANQGSEA. CDR3 sequence (DNA): TGCAGCGTTGCGGGGGTTAACACCGGGGAGCTGTTTTTT. Translated, it gives CSVAGVNTGELFF.

This clonotype has at least ten counts. The chain employs TRBV5-1 and TRBJ2-3, with TRBD2 matching over 8 bases. V was pared by 3 bases and J by 1 base, with 10 bases of the junction left unmatched. Germline assignment: CDR1 SGHRS and CDR2 YFSETQ. CDR3 length: 17 amino acids. The CDR3 DNA sequence: TGCGCCAGCAGCTGGGGGTCGGCGGGAGGACGCACAGATACGCAGTATTTT. Protein: CASSWGSAGGRTDTQYF.

V and J are TRBV3-1 and TRBJ1-2, with 8 bases that match TRBD1. The V gene end was trimmed by 1 base and the J gene end by 7 bases; junction bases not matched to a gene: 5. Germline V gives CDR1 LGHDT, CDR2 YNNKEL (reference sequence). The CDR3 sequence is 14 residues long. The CDR3 sequence: CASSQGGTGGGYTF. DNA of the CDR3: TGTGCCAGCAGCCAAGGGGGAACAGGGGGTGGCTACACCTTC. Filled out from reference TRBV3-1 and TRBJ1-2, the complete variable domain reads DTAVSQTPKYLVTQMGNDKSIKCEQNLGHDTMYWYKQDSKKFLKIMFSYNNKELIINETVPNRFSPKSPDKAHLNLHINSLELGDSAVYFCASSQGGTGGGYTFGSGTRLTVV.

This clonotype was picked up many times. The chain carries TRBV24-1 and TRBJ2-5; 7 nucleotides line up with TRBD2. Per germline, CDR1 KGHDR and CDR2 SFDVKD. V gave up 4 bases and J gave up 1 base; unmatched junction bases: 8. CDR3 size: 16 residues. The chain's CDR3 is CATSDRSSGPQETQYF. The CDR3 DNA is TGTGCCACCAGTGACCGTTCTAGCGGCCCCCAAGAGACCCAGTACTTC.

Ten or more counts support this clonotype. The chain employs TRBV11-2 and TRBJ2-3; 8 nucleotides agree with TRBD2. The CDR3 is 15 amino acids. J was trimmed by 3 bases and V by 5 bases; bases with no gene match: 7. Per the germline V gene, CDR1 is SGHAT and CDR2 is FQNNGV. The CDR3 DNA is TGTGCCAGCAGCCCCCCGGGGGGGTGGACAGATACGCAGTATTTT. It encodes CASSPPGGWTDTQYF.

This clonotype was observed a handful of times. The rearrangement joins TRBV28 to TRBJ2-3; 8 nucleotides align to TRBD1. This CDR3 has 16 amino acids. CDR1 and CDR2 from the germline V gene are MDHEN and SYDVKM. Trimming at V came to 5 bases and at J to 4 bases, leaving 11 bases not matched to a gene. The CDR3 spells CASSPRTGRSADTQYF. CDR3 coding DNA: TGTGCCAGCAGTCCACGGACAGGGCGTAGCGCAGATACGCAGTATTTT.